The 9 T cell receptor beta chains below were found in one sample sequenced in a study of human T cells and chemical hapten exposure. The time point denotes: pre-sensitization, week 0. Treatment reported: therapeutic diphenylcyclopropenone sensitization with weekly scalp DPC. TCRdb reanalysed the RACE reads using MiXCR and keeps one entry per CDR3 protein. The table records 200,000 to 300,000 distinct CDR3 sequences, about 9% of them present only once. The source material was whole blood, sampled in connection with sensitization to the hapten diphenylcyclopropenone (DPC). The receptors originated from a woman aged 40 to 55 with alopecia areata. Some clones in this sample may be carry-over from other donors' samples.

This clonotype was seen only a few times. The chain joins TRBV7-2 to TRBJ1-2, with D possibly TRBD1 on 5 matching bases. The CDR3 sequence is 16 residues long. Per germline, CDR1 SGHTA and CDR2 FQGNSA. Trimming took off 2 bases at V and 4 bases at J, with 17 bases between the two ends. In nucleotides, the CDR3 is TGTGCCAGCAGCTTAATCGGTGGGACTTATTCCTATGGCTACACCTTC. It translates to CASSLIGGTYSYGYTF.

The V and J genes are TRBV18 and TRBJ1-6; maybe TRBD1 (5 bases). The CDR3 runs 15 residues. Between the trimmed V and J ends, which lost 1 base and 7 bases, there was a span of 11 bases. From germline, CDR1 is KGHSH and CDR2 LQKENI. DNA of the CDR3: TGTGCCAGCTCACCACGGGGGACGACCAATTCACCCCTCCACTTT. Protein sequence: CASSPRGTTNSPLHF.

The rearrangement joins TRBV7-9 to TRBJ1-4; D is uncertain. The CDR3 is 16 amino acids. In germline, CDR1 is SEHNR, CDR2 FQNEAQ (reference sequence). Trimming took off 1 base at V and 3 bases at J, with 12 bases between the two ends. The CDR3 bases are TGTGCCAGCAGCTTAGGGCAGGCGTTGCCTAATGAAAAACTGTTTTTT. Translating it yields CASSLGQALPNEKLFF.

V usage is TRBV10-3 and J usage is TRBJ2-3, with TRBD1 identical over 10 bases. Germline-derived CDR1 and CDR2 are ENHRY and SYGVKD. The V segment lost 6 bases and the J segment 5 bases; nucleotides outside the gene matches: 5. The CDR3 sequence is 14 residues long. CDR3 residues: CAISVGTGEDTQYF. As DNA, the CDR3 is TGTGCCATCAGCGTCGGGACAGGGGAAGATACGCAGTATTTT.

This clonotype has at least ten counts. The chain has TRBV12-5 and TRBJ2-1; 10 bases match TRBD2. CDR1 and CDR2 (germline): LGHNT, FRNRAP. The CDR3 extends over 15 amino acids. V was pared by 2 bases and J by 6 bases, with 4 bases of the junction left unmatched. The DNA for the CDR3 is TGTGCTAGTGGTTTGATACCTAGCGGGAGCAATGAGCAGTTCTTC. It encodes CASGLIPSGSNEQFF.

The sample holds a few counts of this clonotype. The rearrangement joins TRBV19 to TRBJ1-2; D gene uncertain. Germline CDR1 LNHDA, CDR2 SQIVND (reference sequence). The CDR3 is 10 residues long. V was cut by 10 bases and J by 8 bases, with 11 bases left in between. CDR3 amino acids: CATREYGYTF. The CDR3 region has the DNA TGTGCCACGCGGGAATACGGCTACACCTTC.

The chain is built from TRBV27 and TRBJ1-6; possible D gene TRBD1, 6 bases. CDR1 is MNHEY, CDR2 SMNVEV, per germline (reference sequence). The length of the CDR3 is 16 residues. With 2 bases removed from V and 10 bases from J, the gap between germline ends came to 18 bases. In DNA form, the CDR3 reads TGTGCCAGCAGTTTAACGGGGGGCAGGGTGCAATCACCCCTCCACTTT. Protein sequence: CASSLTGGRVQSPLHF.

In this sample, this clonotype turned up a few times. CDR3 DNA: TGTGCCAGCAGTTACTGGCTGGAGGGTGAGACCCAGTACTTC. It encodes CASSYWLEGETQYF. V gene TRBV6-5 combines with J gene TRBJ2-5, with a possible D match to TRBD2 (6 bases). The CDR3 is 14 amino acids. CDR1 is MNHEY and CDR2 is SVGAGI in the germline V gene. V was clipped by 1 base and J by 5 bases, with 11 bases between them.

This clonotype was found a few times. The chain has TRBV7-2 and TRBJ2-5, with a tentative D call TRBD2 (6 bases). V lost 2 bases to trimming and J lost 2 bases, with 9 bases between them. In germline, CDR1 is SGHTA, CDR2 FQGNSA. CDR3 length: 14 amino acids. The CDR3 coding sequence is TGTGCCAGCAGCTTACCGGGAGTACAAGAGACCCAGTACTTC. Encoded protein: CASSLPGVQETQYF. Looking up the rest from reference TRBV7-2 and TRBJ2-5 gives the full variable domain: GAGVSQSPSNKVTEKGKDVELRCDPISGHTALYWYRQSLGQGLEFLIYFQGNSAPDKSGLPSDRFSAERTGGSVSTLTIQRTQQEDSAVYLCASSLPGVQETQYFGPGTRLLVL.